The 9 T cell receptor beta chains listed next were all sequenced from one sample in a study of shared clonotypes between healthy human individuals. Assay used: immunoSEQ multiplex PCR; TCRdb lists only in-frame clones, some missing. In the table there are about 820,000 clones, 85% to 95% of which are singletons. Naive CD8 isolation took CD45RO-negative cells positively selected for CCR7 and excluded terminally differentiated effector memory CD45RA+ cells. The sequencing sample was made of naive CD8+ T cells sorted from blood. The source of these receptors is a man between 25 and 39 years old in good health.

The genes are TRBV11-3 and TRBJ2-7, with D uncertain. Germline assignment: CDR1 SGHNT and CDR2 YENEEA. There are 13 residues in the CDR3. Trimming pared 3 bases from V and 3 bases from J, leaving 9 bases between. CDR3: CASSFTESYEQYF. CDR3 DNA sequence: TGTGCCAGCAGCTTCACCGAAAGCTACGAGCAGTACTTC.

The chain recombines TRBV7-9 with TRBJ2-1; 9 positions agree with TRBD1. The CDR3 is 16 amino acids. CDR1 and CDR2 (germline): SEHNR, FQNEAQ (reference sequence). V lost 1 base to trimming and J lost 7 bases; unmatched junction nucleotides: 8. The CDR3, as DNA: TGTGCCAGCAGCTTAGTGGGACAGGGATTTGGTAATGAGCAGTTCTTC. Residues: CASSLVGQGFGNEQFF.

This clone came up once. The V gene is TRBV13, the J gene TRBJ2-3; 13 bases agree with TRBD2. The V gene end was trimmed by 4 bases and the J gene end by 6 bases; junction bases not matched to a gene: 7. The CDR3 extends over 16 amino acids. The germline V gene has CDR1 PRHDT and CDR2 FYEKMQ (reference sequence). The CDR3 sequence: CASSSERTSGSDTQYF. CDR3 bases: TGTGCCAGCAGCTCGGAGCGGACTAGCGGGAGCGATACGCAGTATTTT. Based on the CDR3 plus reference TRBV13 and TRBJ2-3, the full variable domain is AAGVIQSPRHLIKEKRETATLKCYPIPRHDTVYWYQQGPGQDPQFLISFYEKMQSDKGSIPDRFSAQQFSDYHSELNMSSLELGDSALYFCASSSERTSGSDTQYFGPGTRLTVL.

The chain links TRBV19 to TRBJ2-3; TRBD2 agrees at 13 bases. V lost 6 bases to trimming and J lost 0 bases; unmatched junction nucleotides: 9. The CDR3 spans 18 residues. Germline loops: CDR1 LNHDA, CDR2 SQIVND (reference sequence). The chain's CDR3 is CASSRGLAGIWSTDTQYF. The CDR3 DNA reads TGTGCCAGTAGCCGGGGACTAGCGGGAATATGGAGCACAGATACGCAGTATTTT.

The chain recombines TRBV5-6 with TRBJ2-7; the D gene is possibly TRBD2 (5 bases). Looked up from germline, CDR1 is SGHDT and CDR2 is YYEEEE. The V end lost 2 bases, the J end lost 7 bases, and 16 bases lay between the germline ends. The CDR3 is 14 residues long. The CDR3 sequence: CASSFSVSSGEQYF. CDR3 nucleotide sequence: TGTGCCAGCAGCTTCTCCGTATCCTCGGGGGAGCAGTACTTC.

This chain joins TRBV28 and TRBJ2-7; 7 nucleotides agree with TRBD1. The junction had 5 bases not matched to a gene; V was cut back by 4 bases and J by 2 bases. The CDR3 extends over 14 amino acids. Germline CDR1 reads MDHEN; CDR2 reads SYDVKM. This CDR3 is CASSSSTGPYEQYF. For the CDR3, the DNA is TGTGCCAGCAGTTCCTCGACAGGGCCCTACGAGCAGTACTTC.

The rearrangement joins TRBV2 to TRBJ2-1; D gene ambiguous. The CDR3 is made up of 11 amino acids. Deletions cut 9 bases from V and 7 bases from J, with 10 bases between. Germline-derived CDR1 and CDR2 are SNHLY and FYNNEI. CDR3 in amino acids: CARILVNEQFF. CDR3 in DNA: TGTGCCAGGATTCTAGTTAATGAGCAGTTCTTC.

The chain employs TRBV27 and TRBJ2-7; 16 bases are shared with TRBD2. J lost 8 bases, V lost 2 bases, and 3 bases had no gene match. Looked up from germline, CDR1 is MNHEY and CDR2 is SMNVEV (reference sequence). CDR3 size: 15 residues. CDR3 amino acids: CASSLGTSGRGKQYF. CDR3 in DNA: TGTGCCAGCAGTTTAGGGACTAGCGGGAGGGGTAAGCAGTACTTC.

This chain connects TRBV7-9 to TRBJ2-1; TRBD2 aligns across 9 bases. There are 14 residues in the CDR3. Unmatched junction bases numbered 6, after V lost 4 bases and J lost 8 bases. Germline V gene lookup returns CDR1 SEHNR and CDR2 FQNEAQ (reference sequence). The CDR3 region is CASSSGTSRDEQFF. The CDR3, as DNA: TGTGCCAGCAGCTCCGGGACTAGCAGGGATGAGCAGTTCTTC.